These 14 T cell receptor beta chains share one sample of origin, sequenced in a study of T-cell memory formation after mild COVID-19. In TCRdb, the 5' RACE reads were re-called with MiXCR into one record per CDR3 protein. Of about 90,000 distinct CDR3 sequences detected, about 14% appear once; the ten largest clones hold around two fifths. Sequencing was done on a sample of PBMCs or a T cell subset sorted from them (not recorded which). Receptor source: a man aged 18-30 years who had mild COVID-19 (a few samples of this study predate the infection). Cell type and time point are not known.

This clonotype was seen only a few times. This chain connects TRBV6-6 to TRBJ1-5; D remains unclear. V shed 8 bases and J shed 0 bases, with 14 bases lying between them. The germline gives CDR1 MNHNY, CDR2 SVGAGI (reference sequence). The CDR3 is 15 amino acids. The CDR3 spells CASGEFPDSNQPQHF. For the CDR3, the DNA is TGTGCCAGCGGAGAGTTCCCGGATAGCAATCAGCCCCAGCATTTT.

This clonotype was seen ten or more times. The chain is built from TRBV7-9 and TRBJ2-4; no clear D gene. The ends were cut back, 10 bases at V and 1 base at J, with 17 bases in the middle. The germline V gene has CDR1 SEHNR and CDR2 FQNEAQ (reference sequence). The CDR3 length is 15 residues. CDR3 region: CANNRTERAKNIQYF. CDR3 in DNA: TGTGCCAACAACCGGACCGAACGGGCCAAAAACATTCAGTACTTC.

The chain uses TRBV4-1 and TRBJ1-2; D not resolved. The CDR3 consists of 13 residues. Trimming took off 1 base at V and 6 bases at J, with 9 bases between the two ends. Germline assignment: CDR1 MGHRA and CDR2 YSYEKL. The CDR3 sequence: CASSQVGGHGYTF. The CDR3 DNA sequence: TGCGCCAGCAGCCAAGTCGGAGGTCATGGCTACACCTTC.

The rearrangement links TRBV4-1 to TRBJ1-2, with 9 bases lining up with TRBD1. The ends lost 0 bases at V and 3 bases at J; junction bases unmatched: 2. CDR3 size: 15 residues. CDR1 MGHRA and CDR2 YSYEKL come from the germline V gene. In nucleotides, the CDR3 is TGCGCCAGCAGCCAAGAGGGACAGGGTTACTATGGCTACACCTTC. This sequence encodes CASSQEGQGYYGYTF.

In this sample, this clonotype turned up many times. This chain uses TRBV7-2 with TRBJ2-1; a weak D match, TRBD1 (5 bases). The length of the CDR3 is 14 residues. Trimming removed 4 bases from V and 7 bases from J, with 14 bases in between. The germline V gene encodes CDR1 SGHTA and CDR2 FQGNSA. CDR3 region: CASSSGRYANEQFF. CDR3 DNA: TGTGCCAGCAGCTCAGGGCGGTATGCGAATGAGCAGTTCTTC.

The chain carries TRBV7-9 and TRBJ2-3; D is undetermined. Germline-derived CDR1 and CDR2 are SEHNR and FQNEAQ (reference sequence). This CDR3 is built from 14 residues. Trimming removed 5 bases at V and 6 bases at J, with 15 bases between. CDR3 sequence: CASSLEPLWDTQYF. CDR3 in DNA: TGTGCCAGCAGCCTAGAACCCCTTTGGGATACGCAGTATTTT.

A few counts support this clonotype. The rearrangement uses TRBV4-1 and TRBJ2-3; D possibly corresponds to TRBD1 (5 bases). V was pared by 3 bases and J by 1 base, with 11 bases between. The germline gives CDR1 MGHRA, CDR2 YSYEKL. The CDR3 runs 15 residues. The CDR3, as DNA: TGCGCCAGCAGCCATCCCTGGGGCGGCACAGATACGCAGTATTTT. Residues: CASSHPWGGTDTQYF.

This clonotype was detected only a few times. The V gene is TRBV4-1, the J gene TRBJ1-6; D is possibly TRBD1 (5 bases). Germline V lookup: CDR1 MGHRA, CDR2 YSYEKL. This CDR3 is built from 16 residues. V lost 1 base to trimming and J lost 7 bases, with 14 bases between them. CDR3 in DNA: TGCGCCAGCAGCCAAGTCGAGGGGATGGGGAATTCACCCCTCCACTTT. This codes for CASSQVEGMGNSPLHF.

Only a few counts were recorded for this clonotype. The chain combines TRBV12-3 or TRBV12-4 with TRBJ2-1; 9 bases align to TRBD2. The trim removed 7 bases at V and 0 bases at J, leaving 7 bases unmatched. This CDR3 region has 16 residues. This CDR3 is CASTTTSGSSYNEQFF. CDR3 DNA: TGTGCCAGCACCACGACTAGCGGAAGCTCCTACAATGAGCAGTTCTTC.

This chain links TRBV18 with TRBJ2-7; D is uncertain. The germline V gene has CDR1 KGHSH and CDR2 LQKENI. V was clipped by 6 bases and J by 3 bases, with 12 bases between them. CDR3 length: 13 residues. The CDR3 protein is CASSLKTGYEQYV. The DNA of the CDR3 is TGTGCCAGCTCGCTTAAGACGGGCTACGAGCAGTACGTC.

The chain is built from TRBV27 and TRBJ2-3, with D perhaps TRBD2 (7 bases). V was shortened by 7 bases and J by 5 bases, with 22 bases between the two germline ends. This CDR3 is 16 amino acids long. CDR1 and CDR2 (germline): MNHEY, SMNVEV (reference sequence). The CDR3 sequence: CASKGLGRGGLDTQYF. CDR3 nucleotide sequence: TGTGCCAGCAAGGGTCTGGGGAGGGGGGGATTAGATACGCAGTATTTT.

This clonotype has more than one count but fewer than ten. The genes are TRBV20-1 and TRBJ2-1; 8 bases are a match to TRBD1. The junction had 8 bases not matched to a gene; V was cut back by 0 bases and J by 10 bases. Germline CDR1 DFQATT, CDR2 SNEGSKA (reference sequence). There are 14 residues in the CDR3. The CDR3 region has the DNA TGCAGTGCTAGAGATCGTGCAGGGGGCTACGAGCAGTTCTTC. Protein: CSARDRAGGYEQFF.

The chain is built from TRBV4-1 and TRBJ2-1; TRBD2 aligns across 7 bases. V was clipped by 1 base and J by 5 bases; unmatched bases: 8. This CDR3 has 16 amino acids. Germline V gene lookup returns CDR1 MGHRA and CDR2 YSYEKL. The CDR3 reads CASSQGAGVFDNEQFF. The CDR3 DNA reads TGCGCCAGCAGCCAAGGGGCGGGGGTTTTCGACAATGAGCAGTTCTTC.

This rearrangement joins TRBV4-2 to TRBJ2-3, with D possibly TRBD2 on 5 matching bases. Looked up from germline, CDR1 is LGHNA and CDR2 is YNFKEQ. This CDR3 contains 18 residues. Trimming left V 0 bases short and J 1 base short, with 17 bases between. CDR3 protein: CASSQDTEGAHRTDTQYF. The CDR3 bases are TGTGCCAGCAGCCAAGATACAGAGGGAGCTCATCGCACAGATACGCAGTATTTT.